A selection of T cell receptor beta chains follows, all from one sample in a study of spatial heterogeneity in lung cancer. Each CDR3 protein gets one entry after TCRdb re-called the 5' RACE reads with MiXCR. This table holds about 28,000 distinct CDR3 sequences, about 7% found once. Sample: lung tumor tissue, taken at surgery. Receptors were obtained from a male donor with early-stage non-small cell lung cancer. Each CDR3 is given with its conserved first and last residue. D genes are given only for firm matches. Clone size is not always given. Where it is, it says once, few, many or a class for expanded clones.

NA | TRBJ2-7 | TRBV11-2 | NA | TGTGCCAGCAGCACGAGGGTAGTCTCCTACGAGCAGTACTTC | CASSTRVVSYEQYF
TRBD1 | TRBJ2-7 | TRBV6-5 | many | TGTGCCACCTCGCGTCTGGGACAGACCGAGCAGTACTTC | CATSRLGQTEQYF
NA | TRBJ2-5 | TRBV6-5 | NA | TGTGCCAGCAGTTACGACAGGTCCCAGTACTTC | CASSYDRSQYF
TRBD1 | TRBJ2-7 | TRBV29-1 | many | TGCAGCGTTGGAGGAGGGGACAGGAACTCCTACGAGCAGTACTTC | CSVGGGDRNSYEQYF
TRBD2 | TRBJ2-3 | TRBV20-1 | many | TGCAGTGCTAGAGATCGAACAGCGGGGGGGCGAACAGATACGCAGTATTTT | CSARDRTAGGRTDTQYF
NA | TRBJ2-1 | TRBV28 | NA | TGTGCCAGCAGACGACAGGACTCCTACAATGAGCAGTTCTTC | CASRRQDSYNEQFF
NA | TRBJ1-2 | TRBV3-1 | many | TGTGCCAGCAGCCAAGAGTTAGCAGGGAAAGGCTACACCTTC | CASSQELAGKGYTF
NA | TRBJ1-5 | TRBV30 | NA | TGTGCCTGGAGTTTTGCACTCAATCAGCCCCAGCATTTT | CAWSFALNQPQHF
TRBD1 | TRBJ2-7 | TRBV28 | few | TGTGCCAGCAGTTCCCCCGGGACAGGGGGCTCCTACGAGCAGTACTTC | CASSSPGTGGSYEQYF
NA | TRBJ1-6 | TRBV2 | few | TGTGCCAGCAGGGTCGACAGTAATTCACCCCTCCACTTT | CASRVDSNSPLHF
NA | TRBJ2-7 | TRBV6-2/TRBV6-3 | few | TGTGCCAGCAAGCCCTCCGGGTCCTACGAGCAGTACTTC | CASKPSGSYEQYF
TRBD1 | TRBJ1-2 | TRBV29-1 | many | TGCAGCGTTGAGCGGGACAGGGGAAGAGGCTACACCTTC | CSVERDRGRGYTF
NA | TRBJ1-4 | TRBV5-5 | NA | TGTGCCAGCAGCTTGAGAATTGCAACTAATGAAAAACTGTTTTTT | CASSLRIATNEKLFF
NA | TRBJ2-7 | TRBV6-2/TRBV6-3 | many | TGTGCCAGCAGTTACAGGGACGACCGGTTGGAGCAGTACTTC | CASSYRDDRLEQYF
TRBD2 | TRBJ2-5 | TRBV4-3 | many | TGCGCCAGCAGCCACCCCCCCCACCTAGCGGGGGGGCAAGAGACCCAGTACTTC | CASSHPPHLAGGQETQYF
TRBD1 | TRBJ2-7 | TRBV29-1 | many | TGCAGCGCCCGAAGTAGCTACAGGGGCTTGTACGAGCAGTACTTC | CSARSSYRGLYEQYF
NA | TRBJ1-1 | TRBV12-3/TRBV12-4 | many | TGTGCCAGCAGTTTAACAGGGAGTCTCACTGAAGCTTTCTTT | CASSLTGSLTEAFF
NA | TRBJ2-5 | TRBV2 | few | TGTGCCAGCAATGAGAGGTACCAAGAGACCCAGTACTTC | CASNERYQETQYF
NA | TRBJ1-1 | TRBV20-1 | many | TGCAGTGCTAGAGATGGGGGGTCCACTGAAGCTTTCTTT | CSARDGGSTEAFF
NA | TRBJ1-2 | TRBV7-2 | NA | TGTGCCAGCAGCGACCCAGGGTATGGCTACACCTTC | CASSDPGYGYTF
NA | TRBJ1-3 | TRBV7-8 | many | TGTGCCAGCAGCTCGGAGGGTATTGGCTCTGGAAACACCATATATTTT | CASSSEGIGSGNTIYF
TRBD1 | TRBJ2-7 | TRBV5-6 | many | TGTGCCAGCAGCTGGGGGACAGCTACCTACGAGCAGTACTTC | CASSWGTATYEQYF